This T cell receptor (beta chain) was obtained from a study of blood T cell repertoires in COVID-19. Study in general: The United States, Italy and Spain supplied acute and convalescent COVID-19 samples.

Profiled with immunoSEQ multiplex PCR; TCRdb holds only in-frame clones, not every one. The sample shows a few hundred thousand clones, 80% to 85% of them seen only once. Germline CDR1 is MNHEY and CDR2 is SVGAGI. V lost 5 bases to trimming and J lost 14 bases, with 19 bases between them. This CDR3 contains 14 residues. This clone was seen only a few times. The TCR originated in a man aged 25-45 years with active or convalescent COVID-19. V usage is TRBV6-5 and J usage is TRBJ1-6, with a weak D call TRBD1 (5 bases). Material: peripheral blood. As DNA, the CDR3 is TGTGCCAGCAGTACCGACAGCGGGCGGGCAGCCCTCCACTTT. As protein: CASSTDSGRAALHF.